What follows are 19 T cell receptor beta chains derived from one specimen sequenced in a study of cytomegalovirus exposure and HLA in healthy donors. Primers included in the PCR were 60 Vbeta and 13 Jbeta primers. Produced via immunoSEQ multiplex PCR; TCRdb's table is partial and in-frame only. The sample comprises under 170,000 clones, 79% of which are singletons, and about 6.7% rests with the top ten. The sample was PBMCs. All receptors derive from a man in his forties or fifties in good health and CMV-seropositive.

The chain joins TRBV7-9 to TRBJ2-1, with 9 bases that match TRBD2. CDR3 length equals 16 residues. V was clipped by 2 bases and J by 4 bases; unmatched bases: 6. Germline V gene data show CDR1 as SEHNR and CDR2 as FQNEAQ (reference sequence). The CDR3 loop is CASSLRAGGSYNEQFF. The DNA for the CDR3 is TGTGCCAGCAGCTTACGGGCGGGAGGGTCTTACAATGAGCAGTTCTTC.

The chain couples TRBV11-2 to TRBJ2-1; D is possibly TRBD1 (5 bases). CDR3 length equals 14 residues. V lost 5 bases and J lost 2, with 10 bases in between. CDR1 is SGHAT and CDR2 is FQNNGV in the germline V gene. The CDR3 loop reads CASSDTGAYNEQFF. Here the CDR3 DNA reads TGTGCCAGCAGCGATACAGGCGCCTACAATGAGCAGTTCTTC.

The J gene is TRBJ2-6, the V gene TRBV6-1, with a possible D match to TRBD2 (6 bases). This CDR3 comprises 14 residues. The germline V and J ends were trimmed by 8 bases and 2 bases, with 10 bases remaining between them. Germline-derived CDR1 and CDR2 are MNHNS and SASEGT. In DNA form, the CDR3 reads TGTGCCAGCCAGAGGGAGGCTGGGGCCAACGTCCTGACTTTC. Its translation: CASQREAGANVLTF.

V gene TRBV5-1 combines with J gene TRBJ2-1; a weak D match, TRBD2 (6 bases). V lost 4 bases and J lost 6, with 20 bases in between. Germline V lookup: CDR1 SGHRS, CDR2 YFSETQ. This CDR3 is built from 16 residues. CDR3 nucleotide sequence: TGCGCCAGCAGCCCCCCGTTGGAGGGTAATTCCAATGAGCAGTTCTTC. This sequence encodes CASSPPLEGNSNEQFF.

This clone was seen more than once but under ten times. The J gene is TRBJ1-2, the V gene TRBV11-2; D might be TRBD1 (6 bases). V lost 0 bases to trimming and J lost 3 bases, with 23 bases between them. The germline CDR1 and CDR2 sequences are SGHAT and FQNNGV. The CDR3 has 19 residues. DNA of the CDR3: TGTGCCAGCAGCTTAGATGTCCTCCTAGCGGGGGGCATCGACTATGGCTACACCTTC. It is translated as CASSLDVLLAGGIDYGYTF.

This clone was found once. This chain connects TRBV28 to TRBJ2-5; a possible D gene is TRBD2 (6 bases). The end of the DNA fits TRBJ2-7 better, so the J call may be wrong. Germline values: CDR1 MDHEN, CDR2 SYDVKM. The CDR3 runs 14 residues. The CDR3 region is CASSLFGSPNEQYF. The DNA of the CDR3 is TGTGCCAGCAGTTTATTCGGGAGTCCCAACGAGCAGTACTTC.

This clone was seen only a few times. The V and J genes are TRBV6-5 and TRBJ2-1, with 10 positions matching TRBD1. The CDR3 covers 15 residues. Trimming cost V 0 bases and J 7 bases; bases outside gene matches: 3. Looked up from germline, CDR1 is MNHEY and CDR2 is SVGAGI. This CDR3 reads CASSYSDRGPNEQFF. Written as DNA, the CDR3 is TGTGCCAGCAGTTACTCCGACAGGGGGCCGAATGAGCAGTTCTTC.

This clone was picked up a small number of times. The chain carries TRBV28 and TRBJ1-5, with 8 bases fitting TRBD1. The V gene end was trimmed by 5 bases and the J gene end by 1 base; junction bases not matched to a gene: 7. From germline, CDR1 is MDHEN and CDR2 SYDVKM. The CDR3 is made up of 16 amino acids. The CDR3 nucleotides read TGTGCCAGCAGTCCACCTCGGGACAGGAGCAATCAGCCCCAGCATTTT. Encoded protein: CASSPPRDRSNQPQHF. Drawing the rest from reference TRBV28 and TRBJ1-5, the complete variable domain is DVKVTQSSRYLVKRTGEKVFLECVQDMDHENMFWYRQDPGLGLRLIYFSYDVKMKEKGDIPEGYSVSREKKERFSLILESASTNQTSMYLCASSPPRDRSNQPQHFGDGTRLSIL.

This chain joins TRBV28 and TRBJ1-1; 10 nucleotides agree with TRBD1. The germline CDR1 and CDR2 sequences are MDHEN and SYDVKM. This CDR3 is 19 amino acids long. Germline trimming cut 0 bases from V and 3 bases from J; bases unmatched to any gene: 13. This CDR3 reads CASSLWGTGVLGGYTEAFF. The CDR3 region has the DNA TGTGCCAGCAGTTTATGGGGGACAGGGGTTCTCGGAGGCTACACTGAAGCTTTCTTT.

V is TRBV9 and J is TRBJ2-3, with 8 bases aligning to TRBD2. J was trimmed by 2 bases and V by 4 bases; bases with no gene match: 9. The germline CDR1 and CDR2 sequences are SGDLS and YYNGEE. The CDR3 contains 16 residues. The CDR3 DNA is TGTGCCAGCAGCTCCAGGGGTAGCGGGAACACAGATACGCAGTATTTT. It encodes CASSSRGSGNTDTQYF.

This chain uses TRBV11-2 with TRBJ2-7; 7 nucleotides match TRBD2. Germline V gene lookup returns CDR1 SGHAT and CDR2 FQNNGV. The CDR3 has 15 residues. Trimming took 0 bases from V and 1 from J; bases not matched to a gene: 3. In nucleotides, the CDR3 is TGTGCCAGCAGCTTAGAAGGAGCGGGATCCTACGAGCAGTACTTC. It is translated as CASSLEGAGSYEQYF.

This chain links TRBV28 with TRBJ1-6; D gene uncertain. V lost 6 bases and J lost 8, with 8 bases in between. CDR1 is MDHEN, CDR2 SYDVKM, per germline. This CDR3 contains 12 residues. The CDR3 DNA follows: TGTGCCAGCAGGATAAGCGATTCACCCCTCCACTTT. This translates into CASRISDSPLHF.

The chain combines TRBV6-1 with TRBJ2-7, with D unclear. The germline V and J ends were trimmed by 4 bases and 6 bases, with 10 bases remaining between them. This CDR3 spans 12 amino acids. Germline V lookup: CDR1 MNHNS, CDR2 SASEGT. The CDR3 here is CASSGRSLEQYF. Here the CDR3 DNA reads TGTGCCAGCAGTGGCAGGTCCCTCGAGCAGTACTTC.

The V and J genes are TRBV29-1 and TRBJ1-1, with D unclear. Germline V gene data show CDR1 as SQVTM and CDR2 as ANQGSEA. V dropped 8 bases and J dropped 6 bases, with 16 bases sitting between them. This CDR3 region has 12 residues. The CDR3: CSTPPYGAEAFF. The CDR3 DNA is TGCAGCACTCCCCCGTACGGGGCTGAAGCTTTCTTT.

Details on this clone: In the same sample, other DNA sequences code for this CDR3. The chain links TRBV5-4 to TRBJ1-1; D ambiguous. Trimming removed 2 bases from V and 1 base from J, with 3 bases in between. The germline gives CDR1 SGHNT, CDR2 YYREEE (reference sequence). CDR3 size: 12 residues. CDR3 nucleotides: TGTGCCAGCAGCTTTAGGAACACTGAAGCTTTCTTT. Translating it yields CASSFRNTEAFF.

This clone was recorded once. V usage is TRBV11-2 and J usage is TRBJ2-7; the match to TRBD1 covers 9 bases. This CDR3 contains 15 residues. The V gene end was trimmed by 1 base and the J gene end by 7 bases; junction bases not matched to a gene: 8. CDR1 and CDR2 from the germline V gene are SGHAT and FQNNGV. This CDR3 is CASSLGGTGNWEQYF. The CDR3 DNA sequence: TGTGCCAGCAGCTTAGGGGGGACAGGGAACTGGGAGCAGTACTTC.

The rearrangement joins TRBV5-1 to TRBJ2-5; a possible D gene is TRBD2 (6 bases). The CDR3 runs to 15 residues. V was pared by 5 bases and J by 1 base, with 15 bases between. Germline CDR1 reads SGHRS; CDR2 reads YFSETQ. CDR3 sequence: CASRPGAGFQETQYF. DNA for the CDR3: TGCGCCAGCAGGCCGGGAGCCGGGTTCCAAGAGACCCAGTACTTC. The full variable domain, its missing parts supplied by reference TRBV5-1 and TRBJ2-5, is KAGVTQTPRYLIKTRGQQVTLSCSPISGHRSVSWYQQTPGQGLQFLFEYFSETQRNKGNFPGRFSGRQFSNSRSEMNVSTLELGDSALYLCASRPGAGFQETQYFGPGTRLLVL.

This clone has only a few counts. The rearrangement joins TRBV5-1 to TRBJ1-2; perhaps TRBD1 as D (6 bases). V dropped 3 bases and J dropped 1 base, with 19 bases sitting between them. The CDR3 has 17 amino acids. CDR1 SGHRS and CDR2 YFSETQ come from the germline V gene. CDR3 in amino acids: CASSYLGPGQINYGYTF. The CDR3 DNA follows: TGCGCCAGCAGCTACCTTGGACCTGGACAGATTAACTATGGCTACACCTTC.

This chain connects TRBV27 to TRBJ1-1; tentative D call: TRBD1 (5 bases). V dropped 0 bases and J dropped 2 bases, with 10 bases sitting between them. The CDR3 contains 15 residues. CDR1 is MNHEY, CDR2 SMNVEV, per germline (reference sequence). The CDR3 region is CASSLSGGANTEAFF. The CDR3 DNA reads TGTGCCAGCAGTTTATCCGGAGGGGCCAACACTGAAGCTTTCTTT.